These 25 T cell receptor beta chains were sequenced from one sample in a study of blood T cell repertoires in COVID-19. TCRdb's table, derived via immunoSEQ multiplex PCR, lists solely in-frame clones and lacks some. The sample includes fewer than 110,000 clones, 88% of them seen just once. Sequencing was carried out using peripheral blood. All receptors derive from a human donor in a cohort sampled during active COVID-19.

This clone was seen once. The V and J genes are TRBV24-1 and TRBJ2-1, with 7 bases aligning to TRBD2. Germline V gives CDR1 KGHDR, CDR2 SFDVKD. This CDR3 region has 17 residues. The V and J ends lost 1 base and 7 bases, in that order; junction bases with no gene match: 12. The CDR3 nucleotides read TGTGCCACCAGTGATTTTCGAGCGGGAAGGTGGCCTAATGAGCAGTTCTTC. It encodes CATSDFRAGRWPNEQFF.

The chain links TRBV11-2 to TRBJ2-1; maybe TRBD1 (6 bases). The germline CDR1 and CDR2 sequences are SGHAT and FQNNGV. The CDR3 totals 16 residues. V gave up 1 base and J gave up 4 bases, with 14 bases separating them. The CDR3 nucleotides read TGTGCCAGCAGCTTAGTGGGGCCGGACAGATACAATGAGCAGTTCTTC. It is translated as CASSLVGPDRYNEQFF. Full variable domain (outside the CDR3, taken from reference TRBV11-2 and TRBJ2-1): EAGVAQSPRYKIIEKRQSVAFWCNPISGHATLYWYQQILGQGPKLLIQFQNNGVVDDSQLPKDRFSAERLKGVDSTLKIQPAKLEDSAVYLCASSLVGPDRYNEQFFGPGTRLTVL.

The chain carries TRBV5-1 and TRBJ2-7; possible D gene TRBD2, 6 bases. The CDR3 has 13 amino acids. Germline V gene lookup returns CDR1 SGHRS and CDR2 YFSETQ. With 0 bases removed from V and 6 bases from J, the gap between germline ends came to 10 bases. The CDR3 sequence: CASSLGLVGEQYF. CDR3 nucleotide sequence: TGCGCCAGCAGCTTGGGACTAGTGGGCGAGCAGTACTTC.

The sample holds one count of this clone. The chain is built from TRBV19 and TRBJ2-7; 8 nucleotides agree with TRBD1. Germline loops: CDR1 LNHDA, CDR2 SQIVND (reference sequence). This CDR3 has 15 residues. V dropped 9 bases and J dropped 1; count of bases not matched to a gene: 11. Written as DNA, the CDR3 is TGTGCCAGCCAATTTGGACAGGGAAGATCCTACGAGCAGTACTTC. Amino acid sequence: CASQFGQGRSYEQYF.

This sequence joins TRBV7-6 and TRBJ2-4; a weak D match, TRBD2 (7 bases). The germline gives CDR1 SGHVS, CDR2 FNYEAQ. V was trimmed by 5 bases and J by 0 bases, leaving 23 bases between them. This CDR3 spans 19 amino acids. The chain's CDR3 is CASSPTRGALFIAKNIQYF. The DNA for the CDR3 is TGTGCCAGCAGCCCTACCCGGGGGGCCCTTTTTATAGCCAAAAACATTCAGTACTTC.

The V call is TRBV12-3 or TRBV12-4, the J call TRBJ2-1; 9 bases align to TRBD1. The CDR3 has 13 residues. V dropped 6 bases and J dropped 10; count of bases not matched to a gene: 7. CDR3 sequence: CASSKGTGIEQFF. CDR3 nucleotides: TGTGCCAGCAGCAAGGGGACAGGGATCGAGCAGTTCTTC.

As for this clone: Additional DNA sequences in this sample encode the identical CDR3. The chain combines TRBV7-2 with TRBJ1-2, with 7 bases lining up with TRBD1. V dropped 3 bases and J dropped 6; count of bases not matched to a gene: 13. Germline values: CDR1 SGHTA, CDR2 FQGNSA. CDR3 length: 16 amino acids. CDR3 coding DNA: TGTGCCAGCAGCTTTAGAGGAAGGGGGCGCAGGGATGGCTACACCTTC. Translated, it gives CASSFRGRGRRDGYTF.

V gene TRBV7-9 combines with J gene TRBJ1-1; the D is unclear. V lost 0 bases and J lost 10, with 12 bases in between. The CDR3 runs 13 residues. In germline, CDR1 is SEHNR, CDR2 FQNEAQ (reference sequence). The CDR3 sequence: CASSLASHFGAFF. CDR3 DNA sequence: TGTGCCAGCAGCTTAGCCTCTCATTTCGGAGCTTTCTTT.

The V and J genes are TRBV18 and TRBJ2-1, with D possibly matching TRBD1 (5 bases). V was pared by 2 bases and J by 6 bases, with 20 bases between. The germline CDR1 and CDR2 sequences are KGHSH and LQKENI. The CDR3 is made up of 17 amino acids. The CDR3 bases are TGTGCCAGCTCACCATCTGCAGGGTTCGGTTCTATCAATGAGCAGTTCTTC. This encodes CASSPSAGFGSINEQFF.

V is TRBV5-1 and J is TRBJ2-2; TRBD1 matches 10 bases. V gave up 4 bases and J gave up 5 bases; unmatched junction bases: 5. This CDR3 is 15 amino acids long. CDR1 is SGHRS, CDR2 YFSETQ, per germline. The CDR3 is CASSLDRGRTGELFF. In DNA form, the CDR3 reads TGCGCCAGCAGCCTCGACAGGGGGCGGACCGGGGAGCTGTTTTTT.

The rearrangement joins TRBV7-9 to TRBJ2-7; TRBD2 agrees at 11 bases. Germline values: CDR1 SEHNR, CDR2 FQNEAQ (reference sequence). CDR3 size: 17 residues. V was clipped by 6 bases and J by 2 bases; unmatched bases: 12. As DNA, the CDR3 is TGTGCCAGCAGTCGTACGTTTAGCGGGGGGGCCACCTACGAGCAGTACTTC. Protein sequence: CASSRTFSGGATYEQYF. Combining the CDR3 with reference TRBV7-9 and TRBJ2-7 gives the whole variable domain DTGVSQNPRHKITKRGQNVTFRCDPISEHNRLYWYRQTLGQGPEFLTYFQNEAQLEKSRLLSDRFSAERPKGSFSTLEIQRTEQGDSAMYLCASSRTFSGGATYEQYFGPGTRLTVT.

This clone has a single count. This chain links TRBV5-1 with TRBJ2-1; 8 bases match TRBD1. Germline CDR1 is SGHRS and CDR2 is YFSETQ. This CDR3 has 14 amino acids. The J segment lost 9 bases and the V segment lost 4 bases, leaving 9 bases of the junction unmatched. The CDR3 DNA reads as TGCGCCAGCAGCCCGGGACAGGTGTCTGGTGAGCAGTTCTTC. Translated: CASSPGQVSGEQFF.

V and J are TRBV10-1 and TRBJ2-7, with TRBD2 matching over 9 bases. The CDR3 has 15 amino acids. Per the germline V gene, CDR1 is WNHNN and CDR2 is SYGVQD (reference sequence). With 4 bases clipped from V and 0 bases from J, the junction kept 4 bases outside the gene matches. CDR3 sequence: CASSAAGGTSYEQYF. In DNA form, the CDR3 reads TGCGCCAGCAGTGCAGCGGGAGGTACCTCCTACGAGCAGTACTTC.

This clone occurred a few times. The chain combines TRBV30 with TRBJ1-5, with D perhaps TRBD1 (5 bases). The V gene's germline CDR1 is GTSNPN and CDR2 SVGIG (reference sequence). V gave up 3 bases and J gave up 0 bases, with 9 bases separating them. This CDR3 spans 14 amino acids. The DNA of the CDR3 is TGTGCCTGGAGGGCGACAGCTAGCAATCAGCCCCAGCATTTT. Residues: CAWRATASNQPQHF.

This rearrangement joins TRBV5-1 to TRBJ2-7; 12 positions agree with TRBD2. CDR3 length equals 14 residues. V dropped 8 bases and J dropped 2; count of bases not matched to a gene: 5. Germline values: CDR1 SGHRS, CDR2 YFSETQ. The CDR3 DNA reads as TGCGCCAGTAAGACTAGCGGGGGAACCTACGAGCAGTACTTC. This codes for CASKTSGGTYEQYF. Using reference TRBV5-1 and TRBJ2-7 for the parts outside the CDR3, the full variable domain is KAGVTQTPRYLIKTRGQQVTLSCSPISGHRSVSWYQQTPGQGLQFLFEYFSETQRNKGNFPGRFSGRQFSNSRSEMNVSTLELGDSALYLCASKTSGGTYEQYFGPGTRLTVT.

The rearrangement links TRBV6-5 to TRBJ1-1; TRBD1 aligns across 8 bases. The germline gives CDR1 MNHEY, CDR2 SVGAGI. Unmatched junction bases numbered 7, after V lost 6 bases and J lost 1 base. The CDR3 has 15 amino acids. CDR3 region: CASSPDRAPNTEAFF. The CDR3 region has the DNA TGTGCCAGCAGCCCGGACAGGGCGCCGAACACTGAAGCTTTCTTT.

In this sample, this clone turned up a few times. The rearrangement links TRBV7-9 to TRBJ2-2, with 7 bases that match TRBD1. Germline CDR1 SEHNR, CDR2 FQNEAQ (reference sequence). There are 18 residues in the CDR3. J lost 1 base, V lost 2 bases, and 10 bases had no gene match. The CDR3, as DNA: TGTGCCAGCAGCTTATCAAGGGGGCGTTCCAAGAACACCGGGGAGCTGTTTTTT. It codes for CASSLSRGRSKNTGELFF.

The CDR3 loop is CASSLGGNEKLFF. The CDR3 region has the DNA TGTGCCAGCAGCCTGGGGGGAAATGAAAAACTGTTTTTT. This chain uses TRBV3-1 (or the pseudogene TRBV3-2) with TRBJ1-4; D might be TRBD1 (5 bases). With 4 bases removed from V and 5 bases from J, the gap between germline ends came to 8 bases. Looked up from germline, CDR1 is LGHDT and CDR2 is YNNKEL (reference sequence). The length of the CDR3 is 13 residues.

On this clone itself: Relative to the germline gene, one junction end is altered; a read error may explain this. The chain uses TRBV24-1 and TRBJ1-2; D call uncertain. CDR1 is KGHDR and CDR2 is SFDVKD in the germline V gene. The CDR3 has 13 residues. The CDR3 DNA reads TGTGCCACCCGTGATGGAGCTAACTATGGCTACACCTTC. Residues: CATRDGANYGYTF.

The J gene is TRBJ1-2, the V gene TRBV15, with 11 nucleotides matching TRBD1. Per germline, CDR1 LNHNV and CDR2 YYDKDF (reference sequence). Trimming cost V 8 bases and J 3 bases; bases outside gene matches: 2. This CDR3 contains 13 residues. The CDR3 region is CATGQGADYGYTF. CDR3 coding DNA: TGTGCCACCGGACAGGGGGCTGACTATGGCTACACCTTC. Full variable domain (outside the CDR3, taken from reference TRBV15 and TRBJ1-2): DAMVIQNPRYQVTQFGKPVTLSCSQTLNHNVMYWYQQKSSQAPKLLFHYYDKDFNNEADTPDNFQSRRPNTSFCFLDIRSPGLGDTAMYLCATGQGADYGYTFGSGTRLTVV.

This chain connects TRBV19 to TRBJ1-2; D perhaps matches TRBD1 (6 bases). The V and J ends lost 4 bases and 8 bases respectively, with 17 bases between them. This CDR3 comprises 14 residues. The germline CDR1 and CDR2 sequences are LNHDA and SQIVND (reference sequence). CDR3 nucleotides: TGTGCCAGTAGTACTACAGGGTGGGTACCCGGCTACACCTTC. Amino acids: CASSTTGWVPGYTF.

In its sample, this clone was seen once. The chain links TRBV6-2 or TRBV6-3 to TRBJ2-7, with 8 bases fitting TRBD1. J gave up 4 bases and V 2 bases, and 7 bases lay outside the gene matches. Germline lookup yields CDR1 MNHEY and CDR2 SVGEGT. This CDR3 has 15 amino acids. DNA of the CDR3: TGTGCCAGCAGTTACCCGAGACAGGGGTTGTACGAGCAGTACTTC. It yields the protein CASSYPRQGLYEQYF.

The DNA for the CDR3 is TGTGCCAGCTCAGCCCAAATGGACAGGGCGGACTATGGCTACACCTTC. Amino acids: CASSAQMDRADYGYTF. The V call is TRBV18, the J call TRBJ1-2; 8 bases are a match to TRBD1. The V and J ends lost 5 bases and 3 bases, in that order; junction bases with no gene match: 11. The CDR3 runs to 16 residues. Germline CDR1 is KGHSH and CDR2 is LQKENI.

The CDR3 spells CASSRFASGSTDTQYF. For the CDR3, the DNA is TGTGCCAGTAGTAGGTTCGCTAGCGGAAGCACAGATACGCAGTATTTT. V is TRBV19 and J is TRBJ2-3; 7 bases align to TRBD2. Per the germline V gene, CDR1 is LNHDA and CDR2 is SQIVND (reference sequence). With V trimmed by 4 bases and J by 0 bases, 7 bases remained unmatched. The CDR3 runs 16 residues. Filled out from reference TRBV19 and TRBJ2-3, the complete variable domain reads DGGITQSPKYLFRKEGQNVTLSCEQNLNHDAMYWYRQDPGQGLRLIYYSQIVNDFQKGDIAEGYSVSREKKESFPLTVTSAQKNPTAFYLCASSRFASGSTDTQYFGPGTRLTVL.

The table lists this clone with a few counts. V gene TRBV30 combines with J gene TRBJ2-2, with a weak D call TRBD2 (6 bases). The V end was cut by 2 bases, the J end by 8 bases, with 9 bases between. This CDR3 contains 12 residues. Per germline, CDR1 GTSNPN and CDR2 SVGIG (reference sequence). The DNA for the CDR3 is TGTGCCTGGAGTAGGGGACTTGGGGAGCTGTTTTTT. Its protein product is CAWSRGLGELFF.